Shown below are 20 T cell receptor beta chains from a single sample sequenced in a study of CD8+ T cells in alopecia areata. Extracted from the samples, RNA was reverse transcribed into cDNA to serve as the sequencing template. This table comes from immunoSEQ multiplex PCR, and its TCRdb copy is limited to in-frame clones, with some not included. The data list over 100,000 clones, none observed once; about 20% falls to the top ten. The sequenced sample consisted of lesional skin. All receptors come from a C3H/HeJ mouse with alopecia areata. The mouse strain carries the MHC haplotype H2-k.

In the case of this clone: The genes are named according to mouse. The read ends 4 residues early relative to the CDR3; the germline J gene fills the gap. The V gene is TRBV13-3, the J gene TRBJ2-5; TRBD1 matches at 9 bases. The CDR3 contains 15 residues. The V and J ends lost 6 bases and 1 base, in that order; junction bases with no gene match: 6. CDR1 is NNHDY and CDR2 is SYVADS in the germline V gene. The sequenced CDR3 bases are TGTGCCAGCACCGGGACAGGGAGGGACCAAGAC. Translation: CASTGTGRDQD. The whole CDR3 protein reads CASTGTGRDQDTQYF.

This clone appeared many times. Gene names are the mouse ones. The CDR3 end is not reached by the read, which stops 4 residues before it; the germline J gene fills it in. V is TRBV13-3 and J is TRBJ2-7, with 10 bases fitting TRBD2. The CDR3 runs 15 residues. Germline V CDR1 and CDR2: NNHDY, SYVADS. V was clipped by 5 bases and J by 3 bases; unmatched bases: 8. Incomplete CDR3 DNA: TGTGCCAGCAGCCCTGACTGGGGGGCCTACTAT. This translates into CASSPDWGAYY. The full CDR3 reads CASSPDWGAYYEQYF.

There are a few counts of this clone. Gene names denote mouse genes. The CDR3 end lies 4 residues beyond the end of the read and is filled in from the germline J gene. The V call is TRBV1, the J call TRBJ2-1, with 9 nucleotides matching TRBD1. The germline V gene encodes CDR1 NSQYPW and CDR2 LRSPGD (reference sequence). V lost 3 bases, J lost 5 bases, and 5 bases stayed unmatched. This CDR3 is 15 amino acids long. CDR3 DNA (partial): TGCACCTGCAGTGCCCTGGGACAGGGAGATGCT. Translated, it gives CTCSALGQGDA. The entire CDR3 sequence reads CTCSALGQGDAEQFF.

This clone was recorded a few times. A mismatch at residue 11 separates the TCRdb protein from the translated DNA, so the protein presented here was translated from the DNA. The gene symbols are mouse symbols. Read data end 3 residues before the CDR3 end; the end is taken from the germline J gene. V gene TRBV13-3 combines with J gene TRBJ1-6; D call uncertain. TRBJ1-6 carries the ORF label, with uncertain function. V lost 0 bases and J lost 7, with 8 bases in between. In germline, CDR1 is NNHDY, CDR2 SYVADS. The CDR3 runs 14 residues. The CDR3 region is CASSDAARNSPLYF. Partial CDR3 DNA: TGTGCCAGCAGTGATGCAGCCAGAAATTCGCCC.

About this clone itself: The gene symbols are mouse symbols. The sequenced part of the CDR3 DNA is TGTGCCAGCAGTGATCCTGACAGGGCCCACGACGAA. This gives the protein CASSDPDRAHDE. From start to end, the CDR3 is CASSDPDRAHDERLFF. The J gene is TRBJ1-4, the V gene TRBV13-3, with 7 nucleotides matching TRBD1. The DNA ends 4 residues before the CDR3 does, and the rest of the CDR3 is filled in from the germline J gene. V lost 1 base to trimming and J lost 6 bases; unmatched junction nucleotides: 9. This CDR3 contains 16 residues. Germline lookup yields CDR1 NNHDY and CDR2 SYVADS.

This clone was observed many times. Mouse germline and gene names are used. The DNA ends 4 residues before the CDR3 does, and the rest of the CDR3 is filled in from the germline J gene. V and J are TRBV13-3 and TRBJ1-1; 9 bases map to TRBD1. CDR1 is NNHDY, CDR2 SYVADS, per germline. The CDR3 loop spans 13 amino acids. The CDR3 loop is CASSEQGAAEVFF. The DNA read from the CDR3 is TGTGCCAGCAGTGAACAGGGGGCCGCA.

This clone showed up just a few times. Mouse gene names apply. The covered CDR3 bases are TGTGCCAGCAGTGAGCCCGCCGACAGGGGGCGCGAAGAC. It codes for CASSEPADRGRED. The CDR3 in its entirety is CASSEPADRGREDTQYF. The chain is built from TRBV13-3 and TRBJ2-5; TRBD1 matches at 10 bases. The read ends 4 residues before the CDR3 terminus; that terminus is restored from the germline J gene. The CDR3 extends over 17 amino acids. Per germline, CDR1 NNHDY and CDR2 SYVADS.

As for this clone: Mouse names are used for the genes. The CDR3 is CASSNRDWDAEQFF. Partial CDR3 DNA: TGTGCCAGCAGTAACCGGGACTGGGATGCT. The V and J genes are TRBV13-3 and TRBJ2-1, with 9 bases that match TRBD2. The read stops 4 residues short of the end of the CDR3; the missing end is completed from the germline J gene. The length of the CDR3 is 14 residues. Trimming took 4 bases from V and 5 from J; bases not matched to a gene: 4. CDR1 is NNHDY, CDR2 SYVADS, per germline.

About this clone: There is a difference at residue 12 between the TCRdb protein and the DNA translation, so the protein given here was translated from the DNA. Gene names refer to mouse genes. The read falls 3 residues short of the CDR3 end, and the missing part is taken from the germline J gene. The chain couples TRBV1 to TRBJ1-3, with D unclear. The V gene's germline CDR1 is NSQYPW and CDR2 LRSPGD (reference sequence). The CDR3 totals 15 residues. The CDR3 bases that were read are TGCACCTGCAGTGCAGATAGACTTTCTGGAAATCCG. As protein: CTCSADRLSGNP. The entire CDR3 sequence reads CTCSADRLSGNPLYF.

Comment on this clone: Gene names follow the mouse nomenclature. The read halts 4 residues ahead of the CDR3 end, with the missing end drawn from the germline J gene. This chain connects TRBV17 to TRBJ2-2, with 8 bases matching TRBD2. Germline V gives CDR1 MNHDT, CDR2 YYDKIL. V trimming: 6 bases; J trimming: 0 bases; junction bases outside the gene matches: 3. This CDR3 comprises 15 residues. CDR3: CASSPWGANTGQLYF. The sequenced CDR3 bases are TGTGCTAGCAGCCCCTGGGGGGCAAACACCGGG.

A remark on this clone: The genes are named according to mouse. The CDR3 loop reads CASSPGQDSQNTLYF. The sequenced part of the CDR3 DNA is TGTGCCAGCAGCCCGGGACAGGATAGTCAAAAC. The rearrangement links TRBV13-3 to TRBJ2-4; 8 nucleotides align to TRBD1. The CDR3 end is not reached by the read, which stops 4 residues before it; the germline J gene fills it in. CDR1 NNHDY and CDR2 SYVADS come from the germline V gene. The ends lost 5 bases at V and 0 bases at J; junction bases unmatched: 5. The CDR3 is 15 amino acids.

This clone turned up a few times. The protein given in TCRdb and the translation of the DNA differ at residue 13, and the sequence presented here derives from the DNA. Gene names refer to mouse genes. The CDR3 end falls 3 residues outside the read, so it is completed with the germline J gene. The chain couples TRBV1 to TRBJ1-6; 7 positions match TRBD1. TRBJ1-6 is known as an ORF, though its function is uncertain. The CDR3 spans 16 residues. J gave up 7 bases and V 2 bases, and 8 bases lay outside the gene matches. Germline assignment: CDR1 NSQYPW and CDR2 LRSPGD (reference sequence). The CDR3: CTCSAPDREWNSPLYF. The part of the CDR3 DNA that was read is TGCACCTGCAGTGCACCTGACAGGGAATGGAATTCGCCC.

This clone has only a few counts. The gene names here belong to mouse. The CDR3 DNA, read in part, is TGTGCCTGGAGTCTAGGGACTCTCAACTCC. It encodes CAWSLGTLNS. The full-length CDR3 reads as CAWSLGTLNSDYTF. The chain couples TRBV31 to TRBJ1-2; D is perhaps TRBD1 (5 bases). From the germline J gene comes the end of the CDR3, since the read stops 4 residues before it. The V gene lost 0 bases and the J gene lost 2 bases, with 10 bases spanning the gap. The V gene's germline CDR1 is GKSSPN and CDR2 SITVG. The CDR3 has 14 residues.

This clone was detected a few times. Gene names refer to mouse genes. The CDR3 extends 4 residues past the end of the read, so its final part is completed from the germline J gene. This sequence joins TRBV13-3 and TRBJ1-2; tentatively, D is TRBD1 (5 bases). Germline-derived CDR1 and CDR2 are NNHDY and SYVADS. V shed 7 bases and J shed 2 bases, with 6 bases lying between them. This CDR3 is built from 11 residues. CDR3 bases read: TGTGCCAGCGCAGGGAACTCC. Translating gives CASAGNS. The CDR3 in full is CASAGNSDYTF.

This clone turned up a few times. All gene names here are mouse names. The read gets to within 4 residues of the CDR3 end, and the germline J gene fills in the rest. The chain couples TRBV19 to TRBJ1-1; TRBD1 aligns across 7 bases. The CDR3 has 13 amino acids. Germline V gene data show CDR1 as FNHDT and CDR2 as SITEND (reference sequence). The CDR3 DNA, read in part, is TGTGCCAGCAGTATGGGGACAGAAACA. Encoded protein: CASSMGTET. The entire CDR3 reads CASSMGTETEVFF.

This clone was observed a handful of times. The gene names here belong to mouse. The CDR3 is cut off 4 residues early in the read; its end comes from the germline J gene. This chain joins TRBV19 and TRBJ2-7; 7 bases match TRBD1. From germline, CDR1 is FNHDT and CDR2 SITEND (reference sequence). This CDR3 spans 13 amino acids. The DNA read from the CDR3 is TGTGCCAGCACCTCCGGGACAGAATAT. Translation: CASTSGTEY. Given in full, the CDR3 is CASTSGTEYEQYF.

As for this clone: Gene names are mouse gene names. The CDR3 region is CASSSGGRFSDYTF. CDR3 DNA (partial): TGTGCCAGCAGTTCAGGGGGCAGGTTCTCC. The genes are TRBV19 and TRBJ1-2, with TRBD1 identical over 8 bases. Read data end 4 residues before the CDR3 end; the end is taken from the germline J gene. V trimming: 4 bases; J trimming: 4 bases; junction bases outside the gene matches: 6. This CDR3 is 14 amino acids long. Germline lookup yields CDR1 FNHDT and CDR2 SITEND (reference sequence).

This clone was observed a few times. Genes and germline come from the mouse. The read comes to an end 4 residues before the CDR3 does, leaving the germline J gene to fill in the end. V is TRBV13-3 and J is TRBJ2-3; 7 bases are shared with TRBD2. Trimming cost V 0 bases and J 0 bases; bases outside gene matches: 4. The CDR3 extends over 16 amino acids. Germline-derived CDR1 and CDR2 are NNHDY and SYVADS. The sequenced CDR3 bases are TGTGCCAGCAGTGATGCAAGTGGGGGGAGTGCAGAA. It yields the protein CASSDASGGSAE. The whole CDR3 region reads CASSDASGGSAETLYF.

A word on this clone: Mouse gene names and germline throughout. The read halts 4 residues ahead of the CDR3 end, with the missing end drawn from the germline J gene. The rearrangement joins TRBV13-1 to TRBJ2-7; the match to TRBD1 covers 9 bases. The length of the CDR3 is 14 residues. Germline V gives CDR1 NSHNY, CDR2 SYGAGN. V dropped 1 base and J dropped 3; count of bases not matched to a gene: 2. The covered CDR3 bases are TGTGCCAGCAGTGATAAGACAGGGGGCTAT. This translates into CASSDKTGGY. The complete CDR3 protein is CASSDKTGGYEQYF.

A word on this clone: The genes are named according to mouse. The CDR3: CASSIGTGDTGQLYF. Incomplete CDR3 DNA: TGTGCCAGCAGTATAGGGACAGGGGACACCGGG. V is TRBV19 and J is TRBJ2-2, with 9 bases identical to TRBD1. Read data end 4 residues before the CDR3 end; the end is taken from the germline J gene. Looked up from germline, CDR1 is FNHDT and CDR2 is SITEND (reference sequence). V gave up 0 bases and J gave up 3 bases; unmatched junction bases: 0. The length of the CDR3 is 15 residues.